Each of the 28 T cell receptor beta chains below was sequenced from the same sample in a study of T-cell reconstitution after alpha-beta-depleted transplantation in children. Unique molecular identifiers were built into the TCRbeta library. One entry per CDR3 protein results from TCRdb running MiXCR on the PCR reads. The sample lists roughly 240,000 distinct CDR3 sequences; 8.2% were seen once. The sequenced sample was PBMCs, mostly from graft donor cells, obtained 180 days after TCRalphabeta/CD19-depleted stem cell transplant. The receptor set was obtained from a male patient younger than 18 who had a stem cell transplant for acute lymphoblastic leukemia, so the T cells may come from the graft donor.

There are many counts of this clonotype. The chain is built from TRBV13 and TRBJ2-7, with TRBD2 identical over 7 bases. The CDR3 extends over 15 amino acids. V shed 2 bases and J 2 bases; nucleotides not matched to a gene: 6. Germline V CDR1 and CDR2: PRHDT, FYEKMQ (reference sequence). CDR3: CASSLRREATYEQYF. The DNA of the CDR3 is TGTGCCAGCAGCTTACGCCGGGAGGCAACCTACGAGCAGTACTTC. The full variable domain, in which reference TRBV13 and TRBJ2-7 provide the parts outside the CDR3, is AAGVIQSPRHLIKEKRETATLKCYPIPRHDTVYWYQQGPGQDPQFLISFYEKMQSDKGSIPDRFSAQQFSDYHSELNMSSLELGDSALYFCASSLRREATYEQYFGPGTRLTVT.

In this sample, this clonotype turned up many times. At one of its ends the junction is not consistent with the germline gene, which may arise from a read error. The V and J genes are TRBV7-6 and TRBJ2-3, with 8 bases lining up with TRBD2. Germline CDR1 SGHVS, CDR2 FNYEAQ. This CDR3 contains 16 residues. The CDR3 sequence: CATTPRASGYTNTQYF. CDR3 in DNA: TGTGCCACCACCCCTAGGGCTAGCGGGTACACAAATACGCAGTATTTT.

This clonotype has more than one count but fewer than ten. The chain combines TRBV15 with TRBJ1-1; D is undetermined. This CDR3 has 11 residues. Germline V gene sequence: CDR1 LNHNV, CDR2 YYDKDF (reference sequence). Trimming removed 5 bases at V and 6 bases at J, with 7 bases between. The CDR3 loop reads CATSPPPEAFF. The CDR3 DNA sequence: TGTGCCACCAGCCCCCCCCCTGAAGCTTTCTTT.

This clonotype occurred many times. V is TRBV7-7 and J is TRBJ2-3, with 8 nucleotides matching TRBD2. Germline lookup yields CDR1 SSHAT and CDR2 FNYEAQ (reference sequence). The CDR3 is 20 amino acids. With 1 base clipped from V and 0 bases from J, the junction kept 15 bases outside the gene matches. The CDR3: CASSLGTSRRHHLSTDTQYF. The DNA for the CDR3 is TGTGCCAGCAGCTTAGGGACTAGCCGAAGACACCACCTAAGCACAGATACGCAGTATTTT. The complete variable domain, with remaining parts taken from reference TRBV7-7 and TRBJ2-3, reads GAGVSQSPRYKVTKRGQDVTLRCDPISSHATLYWYQQALGQGPEFLTYFNYEAQPDKSGLPSDRFSAERPEGSISTLTIQRTEQRDSAMYRCASSLGTSRRHHLSTDTQYFGPGTRLTVL.

This clonotype has a count of ten or more. The chain links TRBV28 to TRBJ2-5; TRBD2 matches at 8 bases. Trimming took 10 bases from V and 5 from J; bases not matched to a gene: 9. Germline loops: CDR1 MDHEN, CDR2 SYDVKM. CDR3 length: 13 amino acids. The CDR3 DNA sequence: TGTGCCACCCCGCGGGAGGCGGGGGAGACCCAGTACTTC. Amino acid sequence: CATPREAGETQYF. The whole variable domain, remainder taken from reference TRBV28 and TRBJ2-5, is DVKVTQSSRYLVKRTGEKVFLECVQDMDHENMFWYRQDPGLGLRLIYFSYDVKMKEKGDIPEGYSVSREKKERFSLILESASTNQTSMYLCATPREAGETQYFGPGTRLLVL.

This clonotype was seen ten or more times. The gene calls are TRBV29-1 and TRBJ2-7, with 9 bases fitting TRBD1. J gave up 3 bases and V 6 bases, and 9 bases lay outside the gene matches. The germline CDR1 and CDR2 sequences are SQVTM and ANQGSEA. The CDR3 extends over 14 amino acids. CDR3 residues: CSVTGGPWGYEQYF. In DNA form, the CDR3 reads TGCAGCGTAACAGGGGGCCCATGGGGCTACGAGCAGTACTTC.

This clonotype was seen at least ten times. The chain links TRBV12-3 or TRBV12-4 to TRBJ2-2; D is unresolved. The V end was cut by 5 bases, the J end by 0 bases, with 13 bases between. This CDR3 contains 16 residues. The CDR3, as DNA: TGTGCCAGCAGTCCCCCGAAAGGGTCGAACACCGGGGAGCTGTTTTTT. This translates into CASSPPKGSNTGELFF.

This clonotype was observed at least ten times. This chain connects TRBV5-1 to TRBJ1-2; D is undetermined. The V end was cut by 2 bases, the J end by 0 bases, with 8 bases between. Germline V gene sequence: CDR1 SGHRS, CDR2 YFSETQ. The CDR3 runs 14 residues. The CDR3 sequence: CASSFDGPNYGYTF. The CDR3 nucleotides read TGCGCCAGCAGCTTTGACGGTCCTAACTATGGCTACACCTTC.

Ten or more counts support this clonotype. The CDR3 reads CASSLGLAGTYEQYF. The CDR3 nucleotides read TGTGCCAGCAGCTTAGGACTAGCGGGGACCTACGAGCAGTACTTC. The V gene is TRBV7-8, the J gene TRBJ2-7; 11 bases are a match to TRBD2. From germline, CDR1 is SGHVS and CDR2 FQNEAQ. This CDR3 comprises 15 residues. The V gene end was trimmed by 1 base and the J gene end by 2 bases; junction bases not matched to a gene: 1.

A few counts support this clonotype. The V and J genes are TRBV12-3 or TRBV12-4 and TRBJ1-3; the D is unclear. The CDR3 contains 14 residues. Trimming removed 2 bases from V and 6 bases from J, with 11 bases in between. CDR3 nucleotides: TGTGCCAGCAGTTTACCCCGTATTGTAAACACCATATATTTT. Protein: CASSLPRIVNTIYF.

This clonotype was recorded at least ten times. CDR3 DNA: TGTGCCAGCAGTTCCACCTACGGGACAGGGGGCGAAGGAGATGGCTACACCTTC. Residues: CASSSTYGTGGEGDGYTF. The chain carries TRBV28 and TRBJ1-2; 12 positions agree with TRBD1. The trim removed 4 bases at V and 6 bases at J, leaving 15 bases unmatched. Germline CDR1 MDHEN, CDR2 SYDVKM. The CDR3 loop spans 18 amino acids.

This chain links TRBV6-5 with TRBJ1-2; a weak D match, TRBD1 (5 bases). Germline lookup yields CDR1 MNHEY and CDR2 SVGAGI. The CDR3 has 15 residues. V was pared by 4 bases and J by 4 bases, with 16 bases between. The CDR3 sequence: CASSWSGALGYGYTF. The CDR3 DNA sequence: TGTGCCAGCAGTTGGTCCGGGGCGTTGGGCTATGGCTACACCTTC.

This clonotype was recorded many times. This chain links TRBV7-2 with TRBJ2-7; TRBD2 is a possible D gene (5 bases). Trimming removed 2 bases from V and 4 bases from J, with 12 bases in between. CDR3 size: 14 residues. Germline CDR1 reads SGHTA; CDR2 reads FQGNSA. CDR3 DNA sequence: TGTGCCAGCAGCTTACAGGCGGGTTCATACGAGCAGTACTTC. Translation gives CASSLQAGSYEQYF.

The sample holds many counts of this clonotype. The chain has TRBV7-8 and TRBJ2-7; 8 bases fit TRBD2. This CDR3 has 15 amino acids. The V segment lost 5 bases and the J segment 3 bases; nucleotides outside the gene matches: 9. The germline gives CDR1 SGHVS, CDR2 FQNEAQ. The CDR3, as DNA: TGTGCCAGCAGCAGAGGTCCCGGGACTAGCTACGAGCAGTACTTC. Translation: CASSRGPGTSYEQYF.

Ten or more counts support this clonotype. Compared with germline, one end of the junction differs, possibly owing to a read error. V and J are TRBV4-2 and TRBJ2-7; D ambiguous. CDR1 and CDR2 (germline): LGHNA, YNFKEQ. The CDR3 runs to 12 residues. This CDR3 reads CASSQGAYEQYF. CDR3 DNA sequence: TGCGCCAGCAGCCAAGGTGCCTACGAGCAGTACTTC.

This clonotype showed up many times. Here the CDR3 DNA reads TGTGCCAGCAGTTTAAGGACGGGGCTTGGGGAGACCCAGTACTTC. Its protein is CASSLRTGLGETQYF. The chain couples TRBV12-3 or TRBV12-4 to TRBJ2-5; the D gene could be TRBD1 or TRBD2 (5 bases each). This CDR3 contains 15 residues. Deletions cut 2 bases from V and 5 bases from J, with 15 bases between.

For this clonotype: A read error may explain this, as a much larger clone is one base away. This chain links TRBV23-1 with TRBJ2-1; D might be TRBD1 (6 bases). TRBV23-1 counts as an open reading frame of uncertain function. The CDR3 consists of 13 residues. Here the CDR3 reads CASSQARQDERFF. CDR3 coding DNA: TGCGCCAGCAGTCAAGCCCGACAGGATGAGCGGTTCTTC.

This clonotype was seen ten or more times. This rearrangement joins TRBV7-2 to TRBJ2-1; TRBD1 aligns across 7 bases. CDR3 length: 15 amino acids. Germline loops: CDR1 SGHTA, CDR2 FQGNSA. J gave up 0 bases and V 6 bases, and 5 bases lay outside the gene matches. In DNA, the CDR3 is TGTGCCAGCAGGTACCGGGACAGCTCCTACAATGAGCAGTTCTTC. It specifies CASRYRDSSYNEQFF.

This clonotype was observed at least ten times. The chain links TRBV4-2 to TRBJ2-3; D not certain. V lost 0 bases and J 2 bases, leaving 6 bases between the germline ends. This CDR3 spans 14 amino acids. Germline CDR1 LGHNA, CDR2 YNFKEQ. CDR3 residues: CASSQEGITDTQYF. The CDR3 nucleotides are TGTGCCAGCAGCCAAGAGGGTATCACAGATACGCAGTATTTT.

This clonotype was found many times. The gene calls are TRBV4-3 and TRBJ2-1; D is perhaps TRBD2 (5 bases). CDR3 length equals 19 residues. CDR1 is LGHNA, CDR2 YSLEER, per germline. V was cut by 4 bases and J by 0 bases, with 22 bases left in between. CDR3 sequence: CASSLSFRFSGYSYNEQFF. For the CDR3, the DNA is TGCGCCAGCAGCCTCTCCTTCCGTTTCAGCGGCTACTCCTACAATGAGCAGTTCTTC.

Remarks on this clonotype: This may arise from a read error, as a much more abundant clone is one base away. V usage is TRBV5-1 and J usage is TRBJ2-7; D is ambiguous. V was cut by 5 bases and J by 3 bases, with 12 bases left in between. The CDR3 is 13 amino acids. CDR1 is SGHRS, CDR2 YFSETQ, per germline. In nucleotides, the CDR3 is TGCGCCAGCAGAGTTGAGGCGAACTACGAGCAGTACTTC. This gives the protein CASRVEANYEQYF.

This clonotype was seen many times. The chain carries TRBV18 and TRBJ2-5; TRBD2 aligns across 13 bases. The V and J ends lost 2 bases and 5 bases, in that order; junction bases with no gene match: 5. The CDR3 length is 16 residues. CDR1 and CDR2 (germline): KGHSH, LQKENI. The CDR3 DNA reads TGTGCCAGCTCACCAAGGACTAGCGGGAGAATGGAGACCCAGTACTTC. Its protein is CASSPRTSGRMETQYF.

This clonotype has ten or more counts. The chain recombines TRBV4-3 with TRBJ1-1, with TRBD1 matching 8 bases. The junction had 8 bases not matched to a gene; V was cut back by 5 bases and J by 6 bases. CDR3 size: 14 residues. CDR1 is LGHNA, CDR2 YSLEER, per germline. In DNA, the CDR3 is TGCGCCAGCAGCAAAAGCAGGGGGCGGGCTGAAGCTTTCTTT. It codes for CASSKSRGRAEAFF.

The table lists this clonotype with many counts. J is TRBJ2-3 and V is TRBV29-1; no definite D call. CDR1 is SQVTM and CDR2 is ANQGSEA in the germline V gene. The CDR3 covers 14 residues. V dropped 6 bases and J dropped 2 bases, with 15 bases sitting between them. CDR3 sequence: CSVEYTGLTDTQYF. Here the CDR3 DNA reads TGCAGCGTAGAATACACCGGCCTCACAGATACGCAGTATTTT.

This clonotype was picked up many times. The chain combines TRBV7-8 with TRBJ1-2; D is uncertain. Germline CDR1 reads SGHVS; CDR2 reads FQNEAQ. There are 16 residues in the CDR3. Trimming shortened V by 2 bases and J by 1 base, and 14 bases separated the two germline ends. The CDR3 is CASSLRRRDLNYGYTF. CDR3 bases: TGTGCCAGCAGCTTACGTCGGCGGGATCTTAACTATGGCTACACCTTC.

This clonotype came up many times. The V gene is TRBV9, the J gene TRBJ1-1; 7 nucleotides match TRBD1. Germline V gives CDR1 SGDLS, CDR2 YYNGEE. CDR3 size: 16 residues. V dropped 4 bases and J dropped 0; count of bases not matched to a gene: 9. The CDR3 DNA is TGTGCCAGCAGCCCGCGGGACAGCATTATGAACACTGAAGCTTTCTTT. Its protein is CASSPRDSIMNTEAFF. Filled out from reference TRBV9 and TRBJ1-1, the complete variable domain reads DSGVTQTPKHLITATGQRVTLRCSPRSGDLSVYWYQQSLDQGLQFLIQYYNGEERAKGNILERFSAQQFPDLHSELNLSSLELGDSALYFCASSPRDSIMNTEAFFGQGTRLTVV.

This clonotype was observed many times. This chain joins TRBV20-1 and TRBJ2-3; D might be TRBD2 (7 bases). Looked up from germline, CDR1 is DFQATT and CDR2 is SNEGSKA (reference sequence). Deletions cut 4 bases from V and 2 bases from J, with 16 bases between. The CDR3 loop spans 15 amino acids. CDR3 nucleotide sequence: TGCAGTGCTAAGAAAAGGGGGACTACCACAGATACGCAGTATTTT. Translation gives CSAKKRGTTTDTQYF.

The sample holds many counts of this clonotype. The CDR3 loop reads CASSWGEDTQYF. As DNA, the CDR3 is TGTGCCAGCAGTTGGGGGGAGGATACGCAGTATTTT. This rearrangement joins TRBV7-9 to TRBJ2-3; TRBD2 is a possible D gene (6 bases). CDR1 is SEHNR, CDR2 FQNEAQ, per germline (reference sequence). Trimming took 6 bases from V and 6 from J, leaving 10 bases between them. CDR3 size: 12 residues.